This TCR beta chain appears in the sequencing data of a study of tumor-infiltrating lymphocytes in primary liver carcinoma. Whole-study results and caveats: Against blood, tumors held a significantly higher top-250-clone fraction (p = 0.039).

Co-extraction of RNA and DNA was performed on roughly 20-31 mg of unsorted bulk tissue. The patients had histopathologically diagnosed primary liver carcinoma, and their disease was treated by surgical resection. A primer matching the constant region was used to make TCR beta cDNA from approximately 0.45 ug of total RNA. ARM-PCR was slightly modified, and three nested multiplex PCR rounds with it gave rise to the TCR beta libraries. TCRdb redid the calling of the multiplex PCR reads with MiXCR, one entry per CDR3 protein. The data show 100,000 to 150,000 distinct CDR3 sequences, around 64% seen once. Turning to this clonotype: Its target is not known. One junction end does not reproduce the germline sequence, and a read error may be involved.

This TCR was sampled from a woman aged 55 to 70 with primary liver carcinoma and hepatitis B virus infection. The sequencing input was liver tumor tissue from sampling region 3. Subset here: tumor region T3, left-lateral pole.

CDR3 residues: CAGSIDNQGVEQFF. The CDR3 DNA follows: TGTGCCGGCAGCATAGATAACCAAGGGGTGGAGCAGTTCTTC. The chain uses TRBV11-3 and TRBJ2-1; D is perhaps TRBD1 (5 bases). The CDR3 sequence is 14 residues long. The germline gives CDR1 SGHNT, CDR2 YENEEA.